Below are 30 T cell receptor beta chains sequenced from a single sample in a study of cytomegalovirus exposure and HLA in healthy donors. Sequencing was performed with immunoSEQ multiplex PCR; in TCRdb, only in-frame clones are kept and a portion is missing. The sample yields around 190,000 clones, roughly 86% seen once. The sequencing input was PBMCs. The receptors originated from a woman aged 18 to 35 in good health and CMV-seronegative.

V gene TRBV28 combines with J gene TRBJ1-2; D uncertain. This CDR3 has 11 amino acids. V lost 6 bases and J 8 bases, leaving 10 bases between the germline ends. Germline CDR1 reads MDHEN; CDR2 reads SYDVKM. The CDR3 spells CASSSRGGYTF. The CDR3 DNA follows: TGTGCCAGCAGCAGCCGAGGCGGCTACACCTTC.

This clone was seen at least ten times. This chain joins TRBV6-5 and TRBJ1-5; weak D call: TRBD1 (6 bases). Per the germline V gene, CDR1 is MNHEY and CDR2 is SVGAGI. The CDR3 extends over 13 amino acids. Trimming removed 5 bases from V and 4 bases from J, with 9 bases in between. The CDR3 region has the DNA TGTGCCAGCAGTGGACAGCAGAATCAGCCCCAGCATTTT. Residues: CASSGQQNQPQHF.

The rearrangement uses TRBV7-9 and TRBJ2-3; TRBD1 aligns across 10 bases. Trimming removed 7 bases from V and 6 bases from J; junction bases left unmatched: 7. The CDR3 spans 14 residues. In germline, CDR1 is SEHNR, CDR2 FQNEAQ (reference sequence). The CDR3 loop reads CASKWTGGSDTQYF. The CDR3 nucleotides read TGTGCCAGCAAGTGGACAGGGGGGAGCGATACGCAGTATTTT.

The chain uses TRBV6-5 and TRBJ1-5; no clear D. The CDR3 is 15 residues long. Germline V lookup: CDR1 MNHEY, CDR2 SVGAGI. V was trimmed by 6 bases and J by 0 bases, leaving 12 bases between them. The CDR3 DNA follows: TGTGCCAGCAGACCCGTCGGGTATAGCAATCAGCCCCAGCATTTT. Translating it yields CASRPVGYSNQPQHF.

The CDR3 DNA sequence: TGTGCCAGCAGTCGACCGGGACAGGTGGGGAATGAGCAGTTCTTC. Protein product: CASSRPGQVGNEQFF. The chain uses TRBV6-1 and TRBJ2-1; 8 bases align to TRBD1. Per germline, CDR1 MNHNS and CDR2 SASEGT. V was clipped by 5 bases and J by 7 bases; unmatched bases: 10. The CDR3 consists of 15 residues.

The V and J genes are TRBV5-8 and TRBJ2-7; 7 bases align to TRBD2. Germline assignment: CDR1 SGHTS and CDR2 YDEGEE. This CDR3 is built from 16 residues. V dropped 4 bases and J dropped 7; count of bases not matched to a gene: 17. The CDR3 sequence is CASSRRGRLADIEQYF. The CDR3 nucleotides read TGTGCCAGCAGCCGCAGAGGAAGACTAGCAGACATTGAGCAGTACTTC.

This chain joins TRBV5-1 and TRBJ1-5, with D unresolved. The CDR3 has 15 amino acids. CDR1 is SGHRS and CDR2 is YFSETQ in the germline V gene. Trimming cost V 4 bases and J 2 bases, with 13 bases left between them. The CDR3 here is CASSLTGKGNQPQHF. DNA for the CDR3: TGCGCCAGCAGCCTTACGGGAAAGGGCAATCAGCCCCAGCATTTT.

The J gene is TRBJ2-7, the V gene TRBV6-1; D is uncertain. Germline CDR1 MNHNS, CDR2 SASEGT. CDR3 size: 11 residues. V lost 7 bases, J lost 3 bases, and 7 bases lay in between. CDR3 sequence (DNA): TGTGCCAGCATTCAAAACTACGAGCAGTACTTC. Translated: CASIQNYEQYF.

J is TRBJ1-1 and V is TRBV5-1, with 8 bases matching TRBD1. V shed 0 bases, J shed 3 bases, and the junction held 13 bases outside the gene matches. Germline lookup yields CDR1 SGHRS and CDR2 YFSETQ. This CDR3 is built from 18 residues. CDR3 loop: CASSLEPTGTGWDTEAFF. As DNA, the CDR3 is TGCGCCAGCAGCTTGGAACCGACCGGGACAGGTTGGGACACTGAAGCTTTCTTT.

The chain uses TRBV7-2 and TRBJ2-3; TRBD2 matches at 8 bases. In germline, CDR1 is SGHTA, CDR2 FQGNSA. This CDR3 has 15 amino acids. J gave up 0 bases and V 5 bases, and 4 bases lay outside the gene matches. CDR3 sequence reads: CASSRSGISTDTQYF. The CDR3 DNA is TGTGCCAGCAGCCGTAGCGGGATTAGCACAGATACGCAGTATTTT.

V is TRBV27 and J is TRBJ2-4; 14 bases are a match to TRBD2. The trim removed 4 bases at V and 11 bases at J, leaving 22 bases unmatched. Germline CDR1 and CDR2: MNHEY and SMNVEV (reference sequence). The CDR3 is 20 residues long. CDR3 amino acids: CASSWSGPRLAGGPSKFQYF. The CDR3 coding sequence is TGTGCCAGCAGTTGGTCCGGGCCTAGACTAGCGGGAGGGCCGTCGAAGTTTCAGTACTTC.

This rearrangement joins TRBV6-5 to TRBJ2-2, with 7 bases fitting TRBD2. Looked up from germline, CDR1 is MNHEY and CDR2 is SVGAGI. The CDR3 is 15 residues long. The V segment lost 2 bases and the J segment 1 base; nucleotides outside the gene matches: 1. CDR3 nucleotide sequence: TGTGCCAGCAGTTACGGCGGGGGGAACACCGGGGAGCTGTTTTTT. Its protein is CASSYGGGNTGELFF.

The chain combines TRBV18 with TRBJ2-5, with TRBD2 matching over 13 bases. Germline V CDR1 and CDR2: KGHSH, LQKENI. V trimming: 0 bases; J trimming: 5 bases; junction bases outside the gene matches: 9. CDR3 length equals 18 residues. The CDR3 DNA sequence: TGTGCCAGCTCACCACCGTCACTAGCGGGAGGGCAGAGGGAGACCCAGTACTTC. As protein: CASSPPSLAGGQRETQYF. Looking up the rest from reference TRBV18 and TRBJ2-5 gives the full variable domain: NAGVMQNPRHLVRRRGQEARLRCSPMKGHSHVYWYRQLPEEGLKFMVYLQKENIIDESGMPKERFSAEFPKEGPSILRIQQVVRGDSAAYFCASSPPSLAGGQRETQYFGPGTRLLVL.

The chain uses TRBV30 and TRBJ1-2; 9 bases match TRBD1. Germline trimming cut 0 bases from V and 2 bases from J; bases unmatched to any gene: 4. The CDR3 is 15 residues long. Germline V gene lookup returns CDR1 GTSNPN and CDR2 SVGIG (reference sequence). The CDR3 DNA sequence: TGTGCCTGGAGTGTATCGACAGGGGGGAACTATGGCTACACCTTC. Amino acid sequence: CAWSVSTGGNYGYTF.

This rearrangement joins TRBV4-1 to TRBJ2-2; a possible D gene is TRBD1 (5 bases). The germline V gene has CDR1 MGHRA and CDR2 YSYEKL. The CDR3 has 21 residues. V was trimmed by 6 bases and J by 6 bases, leaving 35 bases between them. The CDR3 region has the DNA TGCGCCAGCAGTCCAAGATTCGTCGTAGGCAGGGCGTCCGTCTCTGCCGGGGAGCTGTTTTTT. Its translation: CASSPRFVVGRASVSAGELFF.

V is TRBV14 and J is TRBJ2-2; TRBD1 agrees at 8 bases. This CDR3 region has 15 residues. Germline CDR1 reads SGHDN; CDR2 reads FVKESK. V lost 4 bases and J lost 1; bases outside the gene matches: 2. In nucleotides, the CDR3 is TGTGCCAGCAGCCCGACAGGGGTGAACACCGGGGAGCTGTTTTTT. Protein sequence: CASSPTGVNTGELFF.

The chain is built from TRBV5-1 and TRBJ2-5; TRBD1 agrees at 9 bases. V trimming: 4 bases; J trimming: 5 bases; junction bases outside the gene matches: 9. From germline, CDR1 is SGHRS and CDR2 YFSETQ. The CDR3 length is 15 residues. CDR3 loop: CASSPIQGARETQYF. The CDR3 nucleotides are TGCGCCAGCAGCCCAATACAGGGGGCGCGTGAGACCCAGTACTTC.

This sequence joins TRBV4-1 and TRBJ2-7, with D perhaps matching TRBD2 (6 bases). The CDR3 spans 17 residues. V lost 2 bases and J lost 3, with 20 bases in between. Germline values: CDR1 MGHRA, CDR2 YSYEKL. The CDR3 is CASSQIVSGGDFYEQYF. The CDR3 DNA follows: TGCGCCAGCAGCCAAATCGTCAGCGGAGGGGATTTCTACGAGCAGTACTTC.

The rearrangement links TRBV27 to TRBJ2-1; D remains unclear. The germline CDR1 and CDR2 sequences are MNHEY and SMNVEV (reference sequence). The ends were cut back, 5 bases at V and 4 bases at J, with 6 bases in the middle. The CDR3 has 12 amino acids. CDR3 residues: CASSPQYNEQFF. CDR3 DNA sequence: TGTGCCAGCAGTCCCCAGTACAATGAGCAGTTCTTC.

This sequence joins TRBV19 and TRBJ2-7; D is perhaps TRBD2 (6 bases). The V end was cut by 8 bases, the J end by 4 bases, with 6 bases between. CDR1 is LNHDA, CDR2 SQIVND, per germline (reference sequence). This CDR3 is 10 amino acids long. CDR3 region: CASGTYEQYF. As DNA, the CDR3 is TGTGCCAGTGGGACTTACGAGCAGTACTTC.

This sequence joins TRBV5-8 and TRBJ1-5; D call uncertain. The CDR3 is made up of 16 amino acids. Between the trimmed V and J ends, which lost 2 bases and 0 bases, there was a span of 12 bases. Per the germline V gene, CDR1 is SGHTS and CDR2 is YDEGEE. DNA of the CDR3: TGTGCCAGCAGCTTCGGTGGGAGACTTAGCAATCAGCCCCAGCATTTT. Residues: CASSFGGRLSNQPQHF.

This chain joins TRBV27 and TRBJ2-7, with TRBD2 matching over 10 bases. With V trimmed by 2 bases and J by 0 bases, 1 base remained unmatched. The CDR3 contains 15 residues. In germline, CDR1 is MNHEY, CDR2 SMNVEV (reference sequence). The CDR3 coding sequence is TGTGCCAGCAGTTTACTAGCGGGGGACTCCTACGAGCAGTACTTC. This translates into CASSLLAGDSYEQYF.

V usage is TRBV6-5 and J usage is TRBJ1-2; D is undetermined. Germline values: CDR1 MNHEY, CDR2 SVGAGI. Trimming stripped 2 bases from V and 4 bases from J, with 14 bases between. This CDR3 region has 15 residues. The CDR3 DNA is TGTGCCAGCAGTTACGGGAGACGCTCGGGCTATGGCTACACCTTC. It encodes CASSYGRRSGYGYTF.

The V and J genes are TRBV30 and TRBJ2-7, with D maybe TRBD1 (5 bases). V lost 0 bases and J lost 4, with 7 bases in between. This CDR3 has 12 amino acids. Per germline, CDR1 GTSNPN and CDR2 SVGIG (reference sequence). This CDR3 reads CAWSVDRYEQYF. CDR3 nucleotides: TGTGCCTGGAGTGTCGACAGATACGAGCAGTACTTC.

The rearrangement links TRBV5-1 to TRBJ2-5, with TRBD2 as a possible D gene (5 bases). V dropped 2 bases and J dropped 5 bases, with 7 bases sitting between them. The CDR3 has 12 amino acids. The germline V gene encodes CDR1 SGHRS and CDR2 YFSETQ. CDR3 residues: CASSFRRETQYF. DNA of the CDR3: TGCGCCAGCAGCTTCCGGAGGGAGACCCAGTACTTC.

This chain connects TRBV27 to TRBJ2-2; 11 bases match TRBD1. The CDR3 runs 16 residues. CDR1 and CDR2 (germline): MNHEY, SMNVEV (reference sequence). V lost 0 bases and J lost 6; bases outside the gene matches: 3. CDR3 DNA sequence: TGTGCCAGCAGTTTATCGAGGACAGGGGGCGCCGGGGAGCTGTTTTTT. Residues: CASSLSRTGGAGELFF.

This chain connects TRBV2 to TRBJ2-7, with 8 bases fitting TRBD1. Per the germline V gene, CDR1 is SNHLY and CDR2 is FYNNEI. The CDR3 length is 13 residues. Trimming removed 7 bases from V and 3 bases from J; junction bases left unmatched: 5. The CDR3: CASNGQGGYEQYF. In DNA, the CDR3 is TGTGCCAGCAATGGACAGGGAGGCTACGAGCAGTACTTC.

The chain joins TRBV6-5 to TRBJ2-7; 8 nucleotides align to TRBD2. Losses at the gene ends were 4 bases for V and 3 bases for J; bases not matched to a gene: 5. The CDR3 is 14 residues long. CDR1 is MNHEY, CDR2 SVGAGI, per germline. This chain's CDR3 is CASSSGGGRYEQYF. The CDR3 DNA sequence: TGTGCCAGCAGTTCCGGCGGGGGGCGCTACGAGCAGTACTTC.

The rearrangement uses TRBV4-1 and TRBJ2-7; D gene ambiguous. Germline V lookup: CDR1 MGHRA, CDR2 YSYEKL. This CDR3 contains 15 residues. The V and J ends lost 0 bases and 4 bases respectively, with 13 bases between them. CDR3 sequence: CASSQDGRPGYEQYF. CDR3 coding DNA: TGCGCCAGCAGCCAAGATGGCAGGCCTGGGTACGAGCAGTACTTC.

The rearrangement links TRBV5-6 to TRBJ1-2, with D hard to call. V was pared by 4 bases and J by 8 bases, with 18 bases between. The CDR3 extends over 14 amino acids. Germline assignment: CDR1 SGHDT and CDR2 YYEEEE. CDR3 residues: CASSLPFGGNGYTF. As DNA, the CDR3 is TGTGCCAGCAGCCTCCCCTTCGGAGGGAACGGCTACACCTTC.